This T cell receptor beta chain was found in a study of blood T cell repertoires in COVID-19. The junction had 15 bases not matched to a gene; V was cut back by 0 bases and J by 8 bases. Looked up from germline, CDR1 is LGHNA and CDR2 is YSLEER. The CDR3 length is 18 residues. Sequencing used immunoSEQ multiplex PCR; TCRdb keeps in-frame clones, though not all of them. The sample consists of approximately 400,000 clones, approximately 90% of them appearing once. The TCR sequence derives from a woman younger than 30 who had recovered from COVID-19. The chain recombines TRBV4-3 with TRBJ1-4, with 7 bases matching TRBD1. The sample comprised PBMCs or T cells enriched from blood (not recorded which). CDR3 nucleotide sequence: TGCGCCAGCAGCCAAGACGACGGGACAGCTAGTTTCGGGGAAAAACTGTTTTTT. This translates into CASSQDDGTASFGEKLFF.